The present T cell receptor beta chain was sequenced within a study of Graves' ophthalmopathy and Graves' hyperthyroidism. TCR beta CDR3 amplification used RNA transcripts. In the first round, RT-PCR was carried out with HTBI primers, and a multiplex PCR formed the second round. From the multiplex PCR reads, TCRdb called clonotypes with MiXCR, one entry per CDR3 protein. The sample lists roughly 420,000 distinct CDR3 sequences; around 21% were seen once. General study points: Sensitivity reached nearly 71% and specificity about 73% when the model predicted ophthalmopathy progression.

Patients were left out if they had other autoimmune diseases, uncontrolled infections, pregnancy or lactation. There are 14 residues in the CDR3. From germline, CDR1 is MNHNS and CDR2 SASEGT. V lost 7 bases and J lost 6; bases outside the gene matches: 11. This clonotype came up a few times. Its antigen remains unidentified. The sequence was obtained from a woman between 18 and 29 years old with stable Graves' hyperthyroidism. The specimen was peripheral blood. V is TRBV6-1 and J is TRBJ2-7; 8 positions match TRBD1. The CDR3 reads CASTKDRARGEQYF. Written as DNA, the CDR3 is TGTGCCAGCACTAAGGACAGGGCCCGAGGCGAGCAGTACTTC.